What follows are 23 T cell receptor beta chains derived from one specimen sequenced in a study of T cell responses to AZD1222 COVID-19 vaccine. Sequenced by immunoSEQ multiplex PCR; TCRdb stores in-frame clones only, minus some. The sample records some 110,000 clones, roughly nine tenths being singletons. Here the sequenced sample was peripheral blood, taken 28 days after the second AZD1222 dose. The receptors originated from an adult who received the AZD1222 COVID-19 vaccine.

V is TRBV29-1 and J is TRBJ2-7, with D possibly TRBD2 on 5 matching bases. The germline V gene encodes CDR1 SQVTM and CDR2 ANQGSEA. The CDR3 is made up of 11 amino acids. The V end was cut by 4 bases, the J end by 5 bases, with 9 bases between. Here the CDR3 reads CSVATGDEQYF. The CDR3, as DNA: TGCAGCGTTGCCACCGGGGACGAGCAGTACTTC.

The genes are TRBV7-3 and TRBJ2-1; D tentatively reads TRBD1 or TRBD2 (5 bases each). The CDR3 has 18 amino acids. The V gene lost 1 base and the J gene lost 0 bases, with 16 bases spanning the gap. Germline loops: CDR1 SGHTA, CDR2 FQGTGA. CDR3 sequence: CASSLNRGTGSSYNEQFF. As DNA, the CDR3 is TGTGCCAGCAGCTTAAACCGGGGCACTGGGAGCTCCTACAATGAGCAGTTCTTC.

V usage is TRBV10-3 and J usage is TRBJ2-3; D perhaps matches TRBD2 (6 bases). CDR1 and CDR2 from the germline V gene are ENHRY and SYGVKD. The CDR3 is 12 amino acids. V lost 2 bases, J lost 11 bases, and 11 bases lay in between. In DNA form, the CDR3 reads TGTGCCATCAGTGAGGGGCGGGACGGGCAGTATTTT. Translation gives CAISEGRDGQYF.

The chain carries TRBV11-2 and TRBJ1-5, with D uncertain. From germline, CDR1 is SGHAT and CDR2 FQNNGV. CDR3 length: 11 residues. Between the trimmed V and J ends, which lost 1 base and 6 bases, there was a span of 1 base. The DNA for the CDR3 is TGTGCCAGCAGCTTAGGTCAGCCCCAGCATTTT. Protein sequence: CASSLGQPQHF.

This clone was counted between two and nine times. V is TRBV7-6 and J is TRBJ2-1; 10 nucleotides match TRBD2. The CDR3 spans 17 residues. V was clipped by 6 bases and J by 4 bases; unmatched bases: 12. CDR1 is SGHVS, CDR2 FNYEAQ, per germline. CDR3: CASSPIDRTSGYNEQFF. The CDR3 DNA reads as TGTGCCAGCAGTCCTATTGATCGGACTAGCGGTTACAATGAGCAGTTCTTC.

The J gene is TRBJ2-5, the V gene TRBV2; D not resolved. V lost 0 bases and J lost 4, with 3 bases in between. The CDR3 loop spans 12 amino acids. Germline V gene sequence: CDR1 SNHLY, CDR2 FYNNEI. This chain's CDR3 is CASSEAIETQYF. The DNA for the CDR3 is TGTGCCAGCAGTGAAGCGATAGAGACCCAGTACTTC.

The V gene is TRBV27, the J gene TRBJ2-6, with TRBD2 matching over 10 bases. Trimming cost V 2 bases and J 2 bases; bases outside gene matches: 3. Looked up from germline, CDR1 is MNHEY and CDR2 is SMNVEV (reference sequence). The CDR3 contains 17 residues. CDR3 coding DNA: TGTGCCAGCAGTTTAGGCCTAGCGGGAGCTGGGGCCAACGTCCTGACTTTC. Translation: CASSLGLAGAGANVLTF.

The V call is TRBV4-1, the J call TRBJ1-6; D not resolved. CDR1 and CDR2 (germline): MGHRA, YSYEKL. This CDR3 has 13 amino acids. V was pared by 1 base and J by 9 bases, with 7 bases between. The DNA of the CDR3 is TGCGCCAGCAGCCAAGTTGGGGTTTCACCCCTCCACTTT. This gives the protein CASSQVGVSPLHF.

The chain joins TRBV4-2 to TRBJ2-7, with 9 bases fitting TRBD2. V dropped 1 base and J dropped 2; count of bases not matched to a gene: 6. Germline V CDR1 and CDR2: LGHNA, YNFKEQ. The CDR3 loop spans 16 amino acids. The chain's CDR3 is CASSQATGGRAYEQYF. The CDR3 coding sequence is TGTGCCAGCAGCCAAGCTACCGGCGGGAGGGCCTACGAGCAGTACTTC.

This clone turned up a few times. The chain's CDR3 is CASGRANSGNTIYF. CDR3 nucleotide sequence: TGTGCCAGCGGCCGAGCCAACTCTGGAAACACCATATATTTT. The V gene is TRBV28, the J gene TRBJ1-3; D remains unclear. The CDR3 length is 14 residues. V lost 8 bases to trimming and J lost 0 bases, with 11 bases between them. Per the germline V gene, CDR1 is MDHEN and CDR2 is SYDVKM.

The chain's CDR3 is CASSAVAVPYKGDTQYF. CDR3 nucleotide sequence: TGTGCCAGCAGTGCCGTAGCGGTTCCCTACAAGGGAGATACGCAGTATTTT. The chain recombines TRBV6-1 with TRBJ2-3, with a tentative D call TRBD2 (6 bases). The CDR3 covers 17 residues. Germline CDR1 and CDR2: MNHNS and SASEGT. The V end was cut by 4 bases, the J end by 5 bases, with 22 bases between.

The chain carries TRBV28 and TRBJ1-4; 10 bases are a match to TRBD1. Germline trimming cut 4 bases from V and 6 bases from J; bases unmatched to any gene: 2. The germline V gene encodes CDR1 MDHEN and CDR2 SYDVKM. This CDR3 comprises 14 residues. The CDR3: CASSSTGGDEKLFF. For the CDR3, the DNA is TGTGCCAGCAGTTCGACAGGGGGCGATGAAAAACTGTTTTTT.

CDR3 sequence: CASSLTSTTGELFF. The CDR3 bases are TGTGCCAGTAGTCTGACTAGTACCACCGGGGAGCTGTTTTTT. The V call is TRBV19, the J call TRBJ2-2; D is perhaps TRBD2 (6 bases). The CDR3 is made up of 14 amino acids. V was trimmed by 5 bases and J by 4 bases, leaving 11 bases between them. CDR1 is LNHDA, CDR2 SQIVND, per germline (reference sequence).

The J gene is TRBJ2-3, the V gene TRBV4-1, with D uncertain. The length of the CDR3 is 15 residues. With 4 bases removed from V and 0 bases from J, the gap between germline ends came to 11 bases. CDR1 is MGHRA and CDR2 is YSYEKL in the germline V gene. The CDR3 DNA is TGCGCCAGCAGCCTCGTTAGACACAGCACAGATACGCAGTATTTT. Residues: CASSLVRHSTDTQYF.

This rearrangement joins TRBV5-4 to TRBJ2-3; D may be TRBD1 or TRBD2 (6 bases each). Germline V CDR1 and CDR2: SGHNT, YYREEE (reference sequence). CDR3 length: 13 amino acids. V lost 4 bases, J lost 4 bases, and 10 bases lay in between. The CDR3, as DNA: TGTGCCAGCAGCCGGGGGCAGTCAGATACGCAGTATTTT. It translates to CASSRGQSDTQYF.

CDR3 DNA sequence: TGTGCCAGCAGTAAAAGACTAGATCCGAATGAGCAGTTCTTC. Encoded protein: CASSKRLDPNEQFF. The chain carries TRBV27 and TRBJ2-1; tentatively, D is TRBD2 (6 bases). This CDR3 region has 14 residues. Deletions cut 5 bases from V and 7 bases from J, with 15 bases between. Germline lookup yields CDR1 MNHEY and CDR2 SMNVEV (reference sequence).

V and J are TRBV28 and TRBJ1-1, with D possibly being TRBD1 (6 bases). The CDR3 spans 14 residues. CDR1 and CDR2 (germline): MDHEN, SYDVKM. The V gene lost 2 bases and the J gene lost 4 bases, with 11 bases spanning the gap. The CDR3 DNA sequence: TGTGCCAGCAGTTTACCGGGGGCAAGCACTGAAGCTTTCTTT. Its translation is CASSLPGASTEAFF.

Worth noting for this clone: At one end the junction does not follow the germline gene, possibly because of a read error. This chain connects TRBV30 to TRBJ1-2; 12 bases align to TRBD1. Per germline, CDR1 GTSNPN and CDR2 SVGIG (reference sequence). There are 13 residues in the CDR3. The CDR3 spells CAWRTGTGGRWAF. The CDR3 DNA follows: TGTGCCTGGAGGACCGGGACAGGGGGCCGCTGGGCCTTC.

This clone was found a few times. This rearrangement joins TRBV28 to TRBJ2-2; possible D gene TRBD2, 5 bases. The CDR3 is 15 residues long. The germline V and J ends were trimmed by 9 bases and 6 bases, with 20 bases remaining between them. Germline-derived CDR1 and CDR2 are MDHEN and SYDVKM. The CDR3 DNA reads TGTGCCAGTCACGGGGTGGGGATAAAGCCCGGGGAGCTGTTTTTT. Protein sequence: CASHGVGIKPGELFF.

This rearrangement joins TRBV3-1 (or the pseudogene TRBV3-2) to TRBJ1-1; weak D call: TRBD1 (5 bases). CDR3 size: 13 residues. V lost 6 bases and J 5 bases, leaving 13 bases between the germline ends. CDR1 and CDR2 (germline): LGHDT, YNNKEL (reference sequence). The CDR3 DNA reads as TGTGCCAGCAGACGCATGGGGGGGACTGAAGCTTTCTTT. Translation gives CASRRMGGTEAFF.

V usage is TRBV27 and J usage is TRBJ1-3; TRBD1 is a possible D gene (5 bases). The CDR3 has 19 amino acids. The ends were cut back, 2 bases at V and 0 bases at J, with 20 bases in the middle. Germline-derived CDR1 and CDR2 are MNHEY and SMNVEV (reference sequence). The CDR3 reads CASSLLRDPCRSSGNTIYF. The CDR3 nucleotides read TGTGCCAGCAGTTTACTCCGGGACCCGTGCCGGAGCTCTGGAAACACCATATATTTT.

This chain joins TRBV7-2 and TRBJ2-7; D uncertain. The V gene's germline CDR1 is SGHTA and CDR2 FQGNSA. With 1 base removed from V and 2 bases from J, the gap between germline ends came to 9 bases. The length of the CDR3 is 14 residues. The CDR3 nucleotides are TGTGCCAGCAGCTTAGGGAGATCCCCCTACGAGCAGTACTTC. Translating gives CASSLGRSPYEQYF.

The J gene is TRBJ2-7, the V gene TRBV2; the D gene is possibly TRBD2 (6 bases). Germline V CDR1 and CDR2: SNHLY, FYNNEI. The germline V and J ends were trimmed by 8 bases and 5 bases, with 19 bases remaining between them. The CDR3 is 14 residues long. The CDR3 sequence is CASLRDLAKHEQYF. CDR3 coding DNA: TGTGCCAGCCTCCGGGACTTAGCGAAACACGAGCAGTACTTC.